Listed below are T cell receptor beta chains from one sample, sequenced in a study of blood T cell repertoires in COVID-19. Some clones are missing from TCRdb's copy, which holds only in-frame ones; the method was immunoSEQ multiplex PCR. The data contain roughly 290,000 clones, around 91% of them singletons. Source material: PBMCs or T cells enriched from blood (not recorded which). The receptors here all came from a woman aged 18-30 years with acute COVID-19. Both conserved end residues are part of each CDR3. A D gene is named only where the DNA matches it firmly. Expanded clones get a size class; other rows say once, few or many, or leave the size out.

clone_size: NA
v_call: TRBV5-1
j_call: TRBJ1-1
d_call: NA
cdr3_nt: TGCGCCAGCAGCCGGGGGAACTCTGAAGCTTTCTTT
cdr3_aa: CASSRGNSEAFF

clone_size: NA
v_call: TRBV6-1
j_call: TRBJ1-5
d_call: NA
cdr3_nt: TGTGCCAGCAGTGAAGCCTCCACATGGAATCAGCCCCAGCATTTT
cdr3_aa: CASSEASTWNQPQHF

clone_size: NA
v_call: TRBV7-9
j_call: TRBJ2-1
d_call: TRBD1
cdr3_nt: TGTGCCAGCAGCTTAGCGGGACAGGGTATAGATGAGCAGTTCTTC
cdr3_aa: CASSLAGQGIDEQFF

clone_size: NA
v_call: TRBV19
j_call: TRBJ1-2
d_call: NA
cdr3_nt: TGTGCCAGTAGTGAGTGGGCAGATTATGGCTACACCTTC
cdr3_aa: CASSEWADYGYTF

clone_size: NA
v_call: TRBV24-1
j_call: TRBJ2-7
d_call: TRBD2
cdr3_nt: TGTGCCACCAGGACTAGCGGGACCTACTACGAGCAGTACTTC
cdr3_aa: CATRTSGTYYEQYF

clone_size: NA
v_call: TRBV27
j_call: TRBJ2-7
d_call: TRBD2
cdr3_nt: TGTGCCAGCAGTTCTCCCTCAGGACTAGCGGGCACCTACGAGCAGTACTTC
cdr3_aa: CASSSPSGLAGTYEQYF

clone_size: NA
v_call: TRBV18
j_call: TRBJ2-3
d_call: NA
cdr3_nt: TGTGCCAGCTCACCACGACAGGCCACAGATACGCAGTATTTT
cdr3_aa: CASSPRQATDTQYF

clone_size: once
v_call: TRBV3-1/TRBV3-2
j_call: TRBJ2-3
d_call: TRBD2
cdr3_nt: TGTGCCAGCAGCCAACCCCTGACTAATCGGAAGCCTAGCGGGATGGCGGGTACGCAGTATTTT
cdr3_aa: CASSQPLTNRKPSGMAGTQYF

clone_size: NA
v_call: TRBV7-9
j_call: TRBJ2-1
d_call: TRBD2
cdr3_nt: TGTGCCAGCAGCCCGGGGACTAGCGGAAAAAACACCTACAATGAGCAGTTCTTC
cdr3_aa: CASSPGTSGKNTYNEQFF

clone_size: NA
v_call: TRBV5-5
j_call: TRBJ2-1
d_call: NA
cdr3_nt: TGTGCCAGCAGCCGAGGACAGTCTTACAATGAGCAGTTCTTC
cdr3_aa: CASSRGQSYNEQFF

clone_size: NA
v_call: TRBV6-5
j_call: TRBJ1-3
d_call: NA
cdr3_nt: TGTGCCAGCAGTTACTCATACACCGCTGGAAACACCATATATTTT
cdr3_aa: CASSYSYTAGNTIYF

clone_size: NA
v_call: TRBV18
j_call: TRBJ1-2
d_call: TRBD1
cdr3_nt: TGTGCCAGCTCACCACGGGGACAGGGCGATGGCTACACCTTC
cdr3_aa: CASSPRGQGDGYTF

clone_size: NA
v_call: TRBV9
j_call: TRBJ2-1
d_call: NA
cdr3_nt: TGTGCCAGCAGCGACAAAACAGGGAGCTCCTACAATGAGCAGTTCTTC
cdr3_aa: CASSDKTGSSYNEQFF

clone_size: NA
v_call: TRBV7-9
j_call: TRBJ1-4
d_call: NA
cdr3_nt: TGTGCCAGCAGCCGAAGTATAGGCGGGGAAAAACTGTTTTTT
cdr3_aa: CASSRSIGGEKLFF

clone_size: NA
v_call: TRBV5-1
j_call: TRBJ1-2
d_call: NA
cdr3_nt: TGCGCCAGCAGCTGGAAGGCGCAAAGAGGGAGCCTCTATGGCTACACCTTC
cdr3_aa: CASSWKAQRGSLYGYTF

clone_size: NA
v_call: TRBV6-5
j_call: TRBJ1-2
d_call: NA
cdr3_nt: TGTGCCAGCAAAACACAGGGTTTCTATGGCTACACCTTC
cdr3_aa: CASKTQGFYGYTF

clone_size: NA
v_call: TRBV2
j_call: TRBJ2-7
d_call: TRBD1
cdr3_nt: TGTGCCAGCAGTTATGACAGGGGGAGCTCCTACGAGCAGTACTTC
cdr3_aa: CASSYDRGSSYEQYF

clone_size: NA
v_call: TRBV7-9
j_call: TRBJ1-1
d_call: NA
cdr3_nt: TGTGCCAGCAGCAACAGGGTTCAGGGCACTGAAGCTTTCTTT
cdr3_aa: CASSNRVQGTEAFF

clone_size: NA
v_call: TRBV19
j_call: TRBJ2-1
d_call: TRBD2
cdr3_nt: TGTGCCAGTAAAGGACTAGTAGGCAATGAGCAGTTCTTC
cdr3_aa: CASKGLVGNEQFF

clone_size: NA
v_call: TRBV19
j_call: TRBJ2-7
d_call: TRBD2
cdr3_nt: TGTGCCAGTAGTATAGGGGGGACTAGCGGGATCGAGCAGTACTTC
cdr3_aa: CASSIGGTSGIEQYF

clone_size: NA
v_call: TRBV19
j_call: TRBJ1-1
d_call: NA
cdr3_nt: TGTGCCAGTACCCGGGGACAGAACACTGAAGCTTTCTTT
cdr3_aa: CASTRGQNTEAFF

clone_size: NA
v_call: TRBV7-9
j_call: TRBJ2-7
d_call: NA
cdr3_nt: TGTGCCAGCAGCTTAGGCCCCGCGAGGTACGAGCAGTACTTC
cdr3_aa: CASSLGPARYEQYF

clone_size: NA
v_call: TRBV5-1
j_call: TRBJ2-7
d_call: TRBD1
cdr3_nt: TGCGCCAGCAGCCCGGGGACAGGGGGGGCCTACGAGCAGTACTTC
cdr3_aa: CASSPGTGGAYEQYF

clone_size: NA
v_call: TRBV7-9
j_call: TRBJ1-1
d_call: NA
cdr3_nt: TGTGCCAGCAGCGAGGGACATAACAGGAACACTGAAGCTTTCTTT
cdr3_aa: CASSEGHNRNTEAFF

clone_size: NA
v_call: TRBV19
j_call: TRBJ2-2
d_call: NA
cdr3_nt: TGTGCCAGTAGTGTTTATCTAGTCCTCGTCTTGGCCGGGGAGCTGTTTTTT
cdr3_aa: CASSVYLVLVLAGELFF